This TCR beta chain derives from a study of shared clonotypes between healthy human individuals. The naive CD8 population came from CD45RO-negative cells selected for CCR7, without terminally differentiated effector memory CD45RA+ cells. This CDR3 comprises 16 residues. The V and J ends lost 0 bases and 5 bases, in that order; junction bases with no gene match: 10. CDR1 and CDR2 from the germline V gene are LGHNA and YNFKEQ. Details on this clone: Its antigen is as yet unknown.

Study-wide results and limits: A few donors shared about 4.5% of their naive CD4 clonotypes.

Profiled with immunoSEQ multiplex PCR; TCRdb holds only in-frame clones, not every one. The table has about 2 million clones, approximately 94% seen once. The V and J genes are TRBV4-2 and TRBJ2-7, with 7 bases identical to TRBD1. Sequences were obtained from naive CD8+ T cells sorted from blood. The receptor comes from a man younger than 35 in good health. The DNA of the CDR3 is TGTGCCAGCAGCCAAGATATAGGGGACAGCCTCAACGAGCAGTACTTC. This gives the protein CASSQDIGDSLNEQYF.